The 18 T cell receptor beta chains listed next were all sequenced from one sample in a study of T cell responses to AZD1222 COVID-19 vaccine. Some clones are missing from TCRdb's copy, which holds only in-frame ones; the method was immunoSEQ multiplex PCR. Of about 140,000 clones listed, 85% to 95% are singletons. The material sequenced was peripheral blood, taken on day 0 of MenACWY control vaccination. The receptors here all came from an adult in good health.

This chain connects TRBV6-4 to TRBJ2-3; D is perhaps TRBD1 (6 bases). The CDR3 loop spans 14 amino acids. Per germline, CDR1 MRHNA and CDR2 SNTAGT. V was pared by 0 bases and J by 4 bases, with 8 bases between. CDR3: CASSDSQGPDTQYF. In nucleotides, the CDR3 is TGTGCCAGCAGTGACTCACAGGGACCAGATACGCAGTATTTT.

The V and J genes are TRBV5-1 and TRBJ2-3; D is uncertain. CDR1 and CDR2 from the germline V gene are SGHRS and YFSETQ. The CDR3 loop spans 16 amino acids. The V end lost 0 bases, the J end lost 6 bases, and 17 bases lay between the germline ends. For the CDR3, the DNA is TGCGCCAGCAGCTTGGCCGGATCCCGCCGGGTCGATACGCAGTATTTT. Its translation: CASSLAGSRRVDTQYF. The full variable domain, with the rest looked up from reference TRBV5-1 and TRBJ2-3, is KAGVTQTPRYLIKTRGQQVTLSCSPISGHRSVSWYQQTPGQGLQFLFEYFSETQRNKGNFPGRFSGRQFSNSRSEMNVSTLELGDSALYLCASSLAGSRRVDTQYFGPGTRLTVL.

The chain is built from TRBV4-1 and TRBJ1-5, with D perhaps matching TRBD1 (6 bases). CDR3 size: 14 residues. Germline assignment: CDR1 MGHRA and CDR2 YSYEKL. V was pared by 0 bases and J by 4 bases, with 7 bases between. In nucleotides, the CDR3 is TGCGCCAGCAGCCAAGAGACAGGTAATCAGCCCCAGCATTTT. Translation: CASSQETGNQPQHF.

The chain recombines TRBV5-4 with TRBJ2-7; TRBD1 aligns across 9 bases. The ends lost 3 bases at V and 7 bases at J; junction bases unmatched: 8. The CDR3 runs 14 residues. Per germline, CDR1 SGHNT and CDR2 YYREEE (reference sequence). The CDR3 sequence is CASSSLNRGREQYF. CDR3 nucleotide sequence: TGTGCCAGCAGCTCACTAAACAGGGGGCGAGAGCAGTACTTC.

The rearrangement links TRBV7-3 to TRBJ2-3, with TRBD2 identical over 11 bases. From germline, CDR1 is SGHTA and CDR2 FQGTGA. V dropped 1 base and J dropped 5; count of bases not matched to a gene: 8. The CDR3 sequence is 17 residues long. CDR3 region: CASSLNRPGLAGDTQYF. CDR3 coding DNA: TGTGCCAGCAGCTTAAACCGCCCAGGACTAGCGGGAGATACGCAGTATTTT.

V usage is TRBV5-6 and J usage is TRBJ1-3; possible D gene TRBD1, 6 bases. CDR3 length equals 18 residues. Trimming left V 4 bases short and J 0 bases short, with 20 bases between. From germline, CDR1 is SGHDT and CDR2 YYEEEE. The CDR3 bases are TGTGCCAGCAGCCTGGGGGACATTTTTGTGAGCTCTGGAAACACCATATATTTT. Protein product: CASSLGDIFVSSGNTIYF.

The J gene is TRBJ1-1, the V gene TRBV9; D call uncertain. Germline CDR1 reads SGDLS; CDR2 reads YYNGEE. This CDR3 is built from 15 residues. Trimming stripped 0 bases from V and 1 base from J, with 10 bases between. This CDR3 is CASSVAPWGNTEAFF. The CDR3 nucleotides are TGTGCCAGCAGCGTAGCGCCCTGGGGGAACACTGAAGCTTTCTTT.

V usage is TRBV6-5 and J usage is TRBJ1-1; D uncertain. Between the trimmed V and J ends, which lost 2 bases and 1 base, there was a span of 11 bases. CDR1 is MNHEY, CDR2 SVGAGI, per germline. The CDR3 covers 15 residues. The CDR3 protein is CASSYQGPGNTEAFF. The CDR3 DNA reads TGTGCCAGCAGTTACCAAGGCCCAGGGAACACTGAAGCTTTCTTT.

The rearrangement joins TRBV10-2 to TRBJ2-1; D perhaps matches TRBD1 (5 bases). Germline V gene lookup returns CDR1 WSHSY and CDR2 SAAADI. The CDR3 has 12 residues. V gave up 7 bases and J gave up 5 bases, with 9 bases separating them. The DNA of the CDR3 is TGCGCCAGCACAGGGCTGGACAATGAGCAGTTCTTC. Amino acids: CASTGLDNEQFF.

The V call is TRBV28, the J call TRBJ2-1; a possible D gene is TRBD2 (6 bases). V was trimmed by 7 bases and J by 8 bases, leaving 18 bases between them. This CDR3 has 14 residues. Germline CDR1 reads MDHEN; CDR2 reads SYDVKM. In DNA form, the CDR3 reads TGTGCCAGCACGACCGGGAGCCCTACCCATGAGCAGTTCTTC. Its translation: CASTTGSPTHEQFF.

The chain couples TRBV28 to TRBJ1-4, with a tentative D call TRBD1 (5 bases). Germline V gene sequence: CDR1 MDHEN, CDR2 SYDVKM. V lost 7 bases and J lost 0, with 27 bases in between. The CDR3 is 20 residues long. CDR3 nucleotide sequence: TGTGCCAGCAACCAACGGCGTGGCAGGGTAAAAATTACAACTAATGAAAAACTGTTTTTT. Translating it yields CASNQRRGRVKITTNEKLFF.

The V gene is TRBV10-1, the J gene TRBJ2-1, with TRBD1 identical over 7 bases. From germline, CDR1 is WNHNN and CDR2 SYGVQD (reference sequence). The CDR3 is 16 residues long. V lost 2 bases to trimming and J lost 9 bases; unmatched junction nucleotides: 13. The chain's CDR3 is CASSEIPGTARVEQFF. The DNA for the CDR3 is TGCGCCAGCAGTGAGATCCCCGGGACAGCGAGGGTTGAGCAGTTCTTC.

The chain links TRBV7-9 to TRBJ1-3; D unresolved. The V end was cut by 1 base, the J end by 0 bases, with 10 bases between. Germline values: CDR1 SEHNR, CDR2 FQNEAQ (reference sequence). The CDR3 is 16 amino acids. The CDR3 spells CASSLVLPASGNTIYF. The CDR3 DNA reads as TGTGCCAGCAGCTTAGTTTTACCAGCCTCTGGAAACACCATATATTTT.

This rearrangement joins TRBV5-6 to TRBJ1-1, with 9 bases identical to TRBD1. Germline assignment: CDR1 SGHDT and CDR2 YYEEEE. The CDR3 runs to 16 residues. Trimming cost V 5 bases and J 0 bases; bases outside gene matches: 8. The CDR3 DNA reads TGTGCCAGCAGTTATGGTTGGGACAGGGTGAACACTGAAGCTTTCTTT. Translated, it gives CASSYGWDRVNTEAFF.

The chain links TRBV7-2 to TRBJ1-2; the D is unclear. In germline, CDR1 is SGHTA, CDR2 FQGNSA. V lost 5 bases and J lost 2, with 12 bases in between. This CDR3 has 14 amino acids. The CDR3 DNA reads as TGTGCCAGCAGCGCCCAGTCCCAGAACTATGGCTACACCTTC. This sequence encodes CASSAQSQNYGYTF.

The chain has TRBV6-5 and TRBJ2-2; D possibly matches TRBD1 or TRBD2 (5 bases each). V lost 7 bases and J 5 bases, leaving 8 bases between the germline ends. This CDR3 spans 12 amino acids. Germline CDR1 MNHEY, CDR2 SVGAGI. The CDR3 nucleotides are TGTGCCAGCATATGGGGGACCGGGGAGCTGTTTTTT. Amino acid sequence: CASIWGTGELFF.

The sample holds one count of this clone. This chain's CDR3 is CASNPDRSSYNEQFF. DNA for the CDR3: TGTGCCAGTAACCCTGACAGGAGCTCCTACAATGAGCAGTTCTTC. This chain connects TRBV19 to TRBJ2-1, with D perhaps TRBD1 (6 bases). Germline assignment: CDR1 LNHDA and CDR2 SQIVND (reference sequence). The CDR3 is made up of 15 amino acids. Trimming removed 7 bases from V and 0 bases from J, with 13 bases in between.

The J gene is TRBJ2-7, the V gene TRBV9, with 15 bases identical to TRBD2. Looked up from germline, CDR1 is SGDLS and CDR2 is YYNGEE. CDR3 length: 16 amino acids. The junction had 6 bases not matched to a gene; V was cut back by 4 bases and J by 4 bases. This CDR3 is CASSPRTSGGVYEQYF. CDR3 coding DNA: TGTGCCAGCAGCCCCCGGACTAGCGGGGGGGTTTACGAGCAGTACTTC.